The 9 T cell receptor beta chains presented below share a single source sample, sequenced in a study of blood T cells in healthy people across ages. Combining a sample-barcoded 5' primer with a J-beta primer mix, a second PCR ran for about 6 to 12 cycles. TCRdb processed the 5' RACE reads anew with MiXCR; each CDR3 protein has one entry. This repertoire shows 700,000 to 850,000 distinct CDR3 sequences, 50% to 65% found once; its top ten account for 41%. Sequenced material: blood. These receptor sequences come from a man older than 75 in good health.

The CDR3, as DNA: TGCGCCAGCAGCTCCCAGGGAAGAGAAAAACTGTTTTTT. It specifies CASSSQGREKLFF. This chain uses TRBV5-1 with TRBJ1-4, with a weak D call TRBD1 (5 bases). Between the trimmed V and J ends, which lost 3 bases and 8 bases, there was a span of 11 bases. Germline values: CDR1 SGHRS, CDR2 YFSETQ. The CDR3 totals 13 residues.

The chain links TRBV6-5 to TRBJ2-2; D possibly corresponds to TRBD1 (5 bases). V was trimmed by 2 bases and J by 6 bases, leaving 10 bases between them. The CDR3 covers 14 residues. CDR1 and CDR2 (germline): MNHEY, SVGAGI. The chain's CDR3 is CASSYPQGSGELFF. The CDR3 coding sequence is TGTGCCAGCAGTTACCCTCAGGGATCCGGGGAGCTGTTTTTT.

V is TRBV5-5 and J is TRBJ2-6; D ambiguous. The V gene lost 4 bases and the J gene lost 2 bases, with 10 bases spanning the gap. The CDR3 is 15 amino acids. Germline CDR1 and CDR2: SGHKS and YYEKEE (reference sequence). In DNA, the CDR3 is TGTGCCAGCAGCCCCCCCAGCACTGGGGCCAACGTCCTGACTTTC. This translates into CASSPPSTGANVLTF.

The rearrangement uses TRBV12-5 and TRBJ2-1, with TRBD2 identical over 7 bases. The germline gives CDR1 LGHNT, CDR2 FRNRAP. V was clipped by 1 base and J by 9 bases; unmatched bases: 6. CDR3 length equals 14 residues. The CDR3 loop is CASGLGLRESEQFF. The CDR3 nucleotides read TGTGCTAGTGGTTTGGGTCTGCGGGAGTCTGAGCAGTTCTTC.

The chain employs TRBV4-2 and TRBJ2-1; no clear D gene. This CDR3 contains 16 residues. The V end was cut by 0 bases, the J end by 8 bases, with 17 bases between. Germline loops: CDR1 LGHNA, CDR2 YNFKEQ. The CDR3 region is CASSQELGLVGHEQFF. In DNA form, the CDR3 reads TGTGCCAGCAGCCAAGAACTTGGGCTAGTTGGCCATGAGCAGTTCTTC.

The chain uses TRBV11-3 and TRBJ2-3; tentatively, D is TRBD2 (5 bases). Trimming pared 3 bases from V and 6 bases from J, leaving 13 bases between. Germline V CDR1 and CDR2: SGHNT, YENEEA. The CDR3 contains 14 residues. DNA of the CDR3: TGTGCCAGCAGCTTCCGGACTCCGAGGGATACGCAGTATTTT. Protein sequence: CASSFRTPRDTQYF.

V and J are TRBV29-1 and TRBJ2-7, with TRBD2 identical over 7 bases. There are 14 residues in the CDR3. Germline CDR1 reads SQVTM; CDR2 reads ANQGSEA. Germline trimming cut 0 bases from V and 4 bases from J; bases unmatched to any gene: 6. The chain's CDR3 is CSVEDHQRGYEQYF. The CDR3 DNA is TGCAGCGTTGAAGACCACCAGCGGGGATACGAGCAGTACTTC.

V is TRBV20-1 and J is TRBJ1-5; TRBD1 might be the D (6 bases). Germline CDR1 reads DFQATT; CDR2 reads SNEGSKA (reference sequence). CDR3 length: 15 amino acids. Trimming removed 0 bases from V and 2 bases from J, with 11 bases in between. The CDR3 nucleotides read TGCAGTGCTAGAGATCGGGGGGGCCGCAATCAGCCCCAGCATTTT. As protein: CSARDRGGRNQPQHF.

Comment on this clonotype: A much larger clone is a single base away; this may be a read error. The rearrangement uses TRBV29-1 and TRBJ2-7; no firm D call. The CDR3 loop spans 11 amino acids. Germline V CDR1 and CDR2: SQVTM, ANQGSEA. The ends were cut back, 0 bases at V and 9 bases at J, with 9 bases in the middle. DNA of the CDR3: TGCAGCGTTGAAGAGGGGTCGGGGCAGTACTTC. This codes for CSVEEGSGQYF.